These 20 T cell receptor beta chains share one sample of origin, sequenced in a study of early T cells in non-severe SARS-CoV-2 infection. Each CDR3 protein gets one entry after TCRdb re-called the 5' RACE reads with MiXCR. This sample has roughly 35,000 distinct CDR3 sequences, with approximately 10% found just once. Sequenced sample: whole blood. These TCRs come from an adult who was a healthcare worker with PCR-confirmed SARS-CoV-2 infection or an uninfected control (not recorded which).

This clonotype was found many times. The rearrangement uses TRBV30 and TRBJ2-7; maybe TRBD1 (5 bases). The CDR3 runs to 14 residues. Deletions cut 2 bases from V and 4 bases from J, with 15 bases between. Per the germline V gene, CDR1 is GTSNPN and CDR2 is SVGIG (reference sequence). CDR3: CAWSQGGLVYEQYF. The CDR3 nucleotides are TGTGCCTGGAGTCAGGGTGGCTTGGTTTACGAGCAGTACTTC. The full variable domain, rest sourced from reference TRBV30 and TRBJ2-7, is SQTIHQWPATLVQPVGSPLSLECTVEGTSNPNLYWYRQAAGRGLQLLFYSVGIGQISSEVPQNLSASRPQDRQFILSSKKLLLSDSGFYLCAWSQGGLVYEQYFGPGTRLTVT.

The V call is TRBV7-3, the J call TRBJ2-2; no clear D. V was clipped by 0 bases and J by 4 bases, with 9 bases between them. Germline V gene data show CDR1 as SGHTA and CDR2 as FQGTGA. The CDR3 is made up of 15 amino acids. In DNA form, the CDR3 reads TGTGCCAGCAGCTTAACGGGCAAGAGCACCGGGGAGCTGTTTTTT. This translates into CASSLTGKSTGELFF.

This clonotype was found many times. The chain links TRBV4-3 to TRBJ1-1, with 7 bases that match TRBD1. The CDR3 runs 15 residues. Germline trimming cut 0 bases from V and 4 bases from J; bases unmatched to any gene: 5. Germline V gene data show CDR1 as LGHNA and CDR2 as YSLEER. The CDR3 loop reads CASSQDPGQTTEAFF. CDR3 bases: TGCGCCAGCAGCCAAGATCCGGGACAGACCACTGAAGCTTTCTTT.

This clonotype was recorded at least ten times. The CDR3 here is CSGVQGGANQPQHF. The CDR3 DNA sequence: TGCAGTGGTGTCCAGGGGGGGGCCAATCAGCCCCAGCATTTT. The chain couples TRBV20-1 to TRBJ1-5; TRBD1 agrees at 7 bases. The V gene's germline CDR1 is DFQATT and CDR2 SNEGSKA (reference sequence). Unmatched junction bases numbered 9, after V lost 7 bases and J lost 3 bases. There are 14 residues in the CDR3.

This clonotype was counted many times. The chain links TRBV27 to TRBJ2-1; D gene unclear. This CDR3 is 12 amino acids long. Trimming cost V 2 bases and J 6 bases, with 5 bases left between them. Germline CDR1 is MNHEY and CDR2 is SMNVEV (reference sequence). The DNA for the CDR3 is TGTGCCAGCAGTTTACTGGGCAATGAGCAGTTCTTC. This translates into CASSLLGNEQFF.

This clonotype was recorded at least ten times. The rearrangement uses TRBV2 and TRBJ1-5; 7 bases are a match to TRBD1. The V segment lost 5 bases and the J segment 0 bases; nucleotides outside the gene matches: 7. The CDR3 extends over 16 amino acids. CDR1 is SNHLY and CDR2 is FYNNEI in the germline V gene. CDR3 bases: TGTGCCAGCAGTCGACAGGGCACAGTTAGCAATCAGCCCCAGCATTTT. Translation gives CASSRQGTVSNQPQHF. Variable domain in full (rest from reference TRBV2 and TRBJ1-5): EPEVTQTPSHQVTQMGQEVILRCVPISNHLYFYWYRQILGQKVEFLVSFYNNEISEKSEIFDDQFSVERPDGSNFTLKIRSTKLEDSAMYFCASSRQGTVSNQPQHFGDGTRLSIL.

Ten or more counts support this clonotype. CDR3 nucleotides: TGTGCCAGCAGTTACTACCACAGGGCTGGGGCCAACGTCCTGACTTTC. Residues: CASSYYHRAGANVLTF. The chain joins TRBV25-1 to TRBJ2-6; the D gene is possibly TRBD1 (6 bases). CDR3 length equals 16 residues. Germline V gene sequence: CDR1 MGHDK, CDR2 SYGVNS. V lost 5 bases and J 2 bases, leaving 13 bases between the germline ends.

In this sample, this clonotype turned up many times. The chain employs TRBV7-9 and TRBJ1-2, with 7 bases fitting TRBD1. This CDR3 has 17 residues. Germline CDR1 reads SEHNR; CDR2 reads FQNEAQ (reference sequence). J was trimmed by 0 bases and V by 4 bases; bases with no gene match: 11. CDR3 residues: CASSSPGQLSANYGYTF. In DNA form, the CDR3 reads TGTGCCAGCAGCTCGCCGGGACAGCTATCAGCTAACTATGGCTACACCTTC. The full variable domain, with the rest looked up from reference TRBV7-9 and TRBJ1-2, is DTGVSQNPRHKITKRGQNVTFRCDPISEHNRLYWYRQTLGQGPEFLTYFQNEAQLEKSRLLSDRFSAERPKGSFSTLEIQRTEQGDSAMYLCASSSPGQLSANYGYTFGSGTRLTVV.

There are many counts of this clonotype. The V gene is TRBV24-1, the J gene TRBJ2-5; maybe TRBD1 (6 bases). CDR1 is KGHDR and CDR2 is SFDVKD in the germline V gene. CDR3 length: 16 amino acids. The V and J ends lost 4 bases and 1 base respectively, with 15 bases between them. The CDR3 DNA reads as TGTGCCACCAGTGACGCGCAGACAGGATTCCAAGAGACCCAGTACTTC. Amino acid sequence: CATSDAQTGFQETQYF.

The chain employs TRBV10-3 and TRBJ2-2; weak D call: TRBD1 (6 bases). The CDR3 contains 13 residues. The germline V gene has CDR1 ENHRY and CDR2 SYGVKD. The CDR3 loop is CATQGRGAGELFF. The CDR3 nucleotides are TGTGCAACACAGGGTCGAGGGGCCGGGGAGCTGTTTTTT.

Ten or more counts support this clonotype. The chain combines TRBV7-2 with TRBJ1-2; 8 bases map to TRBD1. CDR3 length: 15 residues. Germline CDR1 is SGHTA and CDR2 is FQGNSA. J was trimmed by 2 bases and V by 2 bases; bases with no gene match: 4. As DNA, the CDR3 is TGTGCCAGCAGCTTAAGGACAGGGAGCAACTATGGCTACACCTTC. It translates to CASSLRTGSNYGYTF.

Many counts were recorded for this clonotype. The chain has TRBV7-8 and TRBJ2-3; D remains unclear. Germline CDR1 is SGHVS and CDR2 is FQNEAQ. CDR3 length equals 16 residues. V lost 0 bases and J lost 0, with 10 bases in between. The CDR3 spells CASSLALQASTDTQYF. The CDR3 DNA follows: TGTGCCAGCAGCTTAGCGCTGCAGGCTAGCACAGATACGCAGTATTTT.

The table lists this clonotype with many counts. In DNA form, the CDR3 reads TGTGCCAGCAGCCTATGGGCCAAAAACATTCAGTACTTC. This codes for CASSLWAKNIQYF. The V call is TRBV13, the J call TRBJ2-4, with D unclear. Trimming removed 5 bases from V and 1 base from J, with 6 bases in between. In germline, CDR1 is PRHDT, CDR2 FYEKMQ (reference sequence). This CDR3 comprises 13 residues.

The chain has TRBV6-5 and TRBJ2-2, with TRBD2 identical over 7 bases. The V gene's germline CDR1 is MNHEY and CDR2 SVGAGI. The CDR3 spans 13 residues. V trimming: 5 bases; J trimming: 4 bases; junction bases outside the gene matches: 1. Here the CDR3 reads CASSGGGTGELFF. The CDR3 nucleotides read TGTGCCAGCAGTGGGGGGGGCACCGGGGAGCTGTTTTTT.

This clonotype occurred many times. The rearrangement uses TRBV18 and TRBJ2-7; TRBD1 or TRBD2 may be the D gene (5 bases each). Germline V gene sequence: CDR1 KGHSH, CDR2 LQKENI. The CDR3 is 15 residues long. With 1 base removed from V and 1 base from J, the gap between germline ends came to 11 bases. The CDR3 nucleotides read TGTGCCAGCTCACCACGGGGGACCGCATCCTACGAGCAGTACTTC. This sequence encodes CASSPRGTASYEQYF.

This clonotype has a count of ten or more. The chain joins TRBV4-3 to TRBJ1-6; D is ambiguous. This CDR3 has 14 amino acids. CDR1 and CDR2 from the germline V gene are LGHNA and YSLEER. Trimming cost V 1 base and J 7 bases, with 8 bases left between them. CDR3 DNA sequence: TGCGCCAGCAGCCAAGGGACGGTCAATTCACCCCTCCACTTT. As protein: CASSQGTVNSPLHF.

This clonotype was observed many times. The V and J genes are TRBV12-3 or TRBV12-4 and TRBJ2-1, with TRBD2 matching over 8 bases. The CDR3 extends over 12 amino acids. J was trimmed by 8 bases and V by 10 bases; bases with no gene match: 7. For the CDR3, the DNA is TGTGCCACCCTCGGGGGGGGCGATGAGCAGTTCTTC. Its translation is CATLGGGDEQFF.

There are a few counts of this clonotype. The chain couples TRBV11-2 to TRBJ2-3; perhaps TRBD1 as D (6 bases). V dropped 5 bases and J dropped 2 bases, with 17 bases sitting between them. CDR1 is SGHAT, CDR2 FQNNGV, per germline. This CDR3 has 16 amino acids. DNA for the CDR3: TGTGCCAGCAGCCGATCCGGACAGCTACTCACAGATACGCAGTATTTT. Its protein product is CASSRSGQLLTDTQYF.

The DNA for the CDR3 is TGTGCCAGCAGTTTAGTTTCCAGTGATAATGAAAAACTGTTTTTT. This sequence encodes CASSLVSSDNEKLFF. The V call is TRBV27, the J call TRBJ1-4, with unresolved D. Germline lookup yields CDR1 MNHEY and CDR2 SMNVEV (reference sequence). Trimming left V 2 bases short and J 4 bases short, with 11 bases between. The CDR3 runs 15 residues.

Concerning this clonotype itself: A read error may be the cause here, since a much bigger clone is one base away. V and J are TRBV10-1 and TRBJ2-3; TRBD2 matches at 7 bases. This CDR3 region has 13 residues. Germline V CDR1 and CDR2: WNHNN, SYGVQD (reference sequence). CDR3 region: CVSSESGRGTQYF. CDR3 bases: TGCGTCAGCAGTGAGTCGGGGAGGGGTACGCAGTATTTT.